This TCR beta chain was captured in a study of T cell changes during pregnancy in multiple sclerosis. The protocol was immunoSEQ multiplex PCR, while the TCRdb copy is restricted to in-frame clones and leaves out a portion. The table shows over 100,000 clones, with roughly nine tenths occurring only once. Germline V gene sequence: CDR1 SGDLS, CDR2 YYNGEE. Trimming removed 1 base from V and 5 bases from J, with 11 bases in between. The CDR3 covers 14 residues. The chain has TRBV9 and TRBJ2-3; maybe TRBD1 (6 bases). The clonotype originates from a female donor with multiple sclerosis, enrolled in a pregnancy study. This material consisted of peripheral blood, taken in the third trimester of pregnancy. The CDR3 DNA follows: TGTGCCAGCAGCGTATTACAGGGCCAAGATACGCAGTATTTT. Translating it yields CASSVLQGQDTQYF.